The following is a T cell receptor (beta chain) sequence with its context. In the original analysis: Quantification of nucleated cells was approximated via reference gene primer amplification. Only in-frame clones appear in the TCRdb table, and some are missing; sequencing was by immunoSEQ multiplex PCR. The V and J calls and clone size come from that table; D and trimming were worked out from the DNA. The data contain over 300,000 clones, 87% of them seen just once; the ten biggest clones take up approximately 6%. The data originate from a study of blood T cell repertoires in COVID-19. As for the study in general: Sample material is recorded as cDNA or gDNA derived from T cells, B-cell-depleted T cells, or PBMCs.

Cohorts were assigned according to the clinical history that participants reported. With 2 bases removed from V and 1 base from J, the gap between germline ends came to 9 bases. The CDR3 has 14 residues. CDR1 and CDR2 (germline): SGDLS, YYNGEE. The rearrangement joins TRBV9 to TRBJ1-1, with a tentative D call TRBD1 (5 bases). Material: PBMCs or T cells enriched from blood (not recorded which). This sequence was found in a woman under 40 who had recovered from COVID-19. The CDR3 region is CASSVGGANTEAFF. CDR3 nucleotide sequence: TGTGCCAGCAGCGTGGGAGGGGCGAACACTGAAGCTTTCTTT.